Following are 11 T cell receptor beta chains from one sample sequenced in a study of metastatic and nonmetastatic thyroid tumors. Treatment of any kind had been given to no patient before thyroid surgery. TCRdb re-processed the PCR reads through MiXCR. Of approximately 21,000 clones in the sample, 28% are singletons; the top ten hold 13% to 15%. The sequenced material came from tumor tissue. These receptors all come from a male donor with papillary thyroid cancer or a benign thyroid nodule (not recorded which). Some clones in this sample may be carry-over from other donors' samples.

V and J are TRBV5-1 and TRBJ1-1, with D perhaps matching TRBD1 (5 bases). CDR1 SGHRS and CDR2 YFSETQ come from the germline V gene. The CDR3 spans 14 residues. V was pared by 3 bases and J by 0 bases, with 9 bases between. For the CDR3, the DNA is TGCGCCAGCAGCTGGGGCACCATGAACACTGAAGCTTTCTTT. Amino acid sequence: CASSWGTMNTEAFF.

The chain couples TRBV20-1 to TRBJ2-5, with 9 nucleotides matching TRBD2. The CDR3 contains 13 residues. With V trimmed by 5 bases and J by 4 bases, 5 bases remained unmatched. The germline gives CDR1 DFQATT, CDR2 SNEGSKA (reference sequence). The CDR3 here is CSAVAGVRETQYF. The CDR3 region has the DNA TGCAGTGCTGTAGCGGGAGTAAGAGAGACCCAGTACTTC.

Note on this clone: The junction shows a germline mismatch at one end, possibly a read error. V and J are TRBV5-1 and TRBJ2-3; perhaps TRBD2 as D (6 bases). Germline V CDR1 and CDR2: SGHRS, YFSETQ. The CDR3 consists of 16 residues. As DNA, the CDR3 is TGCTCCAGCGGCGAAGTAGCTGGTTTAGCGGCAGATACGCAGTATTTT. Translating gives CSSGEVAGLAADTQYF.

The chain combines TRBV20-1 with TRBJ2-1; D is unclear. There are 15 residues in the CDR3. Trimming pared 5 bases from V and 4 bases from J, leaving 18 bases between. CDR1 is DFQATT and CDR2 is SNEGSKA in the germline V gene (reference sequence). CDR3 protein: CSAWRFTEFYNEQFF. DNA of the CDR3: TGCAGTGCTTGGCGGTTTACTGAGTTTTACAATGAGCAGTTCTTC.

This clone was found a few times. The chain uses TRBV7-9 and TRBJ2-1; D is unclear. Germline V gene data show CDR1 as SEHNR and CDR2 as FQNEAQ (reference sequence). The germline V and J ends were trimmed by 5 bases and 5 bases, with 13 bases remaining between them. The CDR3 totals 14 residues. CDR3 DNA sequence: TGTGCCAGCAGCATAAGGGAAGAGGACAATGAGCAGTTCTTC. It encodes CASSIREEDNEQFF.

Here the CDR3 reads CASSQQTRAGNYGYTF. The CDR3 region has the DNA TGTGCCAGCAGCCAACAGACGCGGGCAGGGAACTATGGCTACACCTTC. The V call is TRBV16, the J call TRBJ1-2; D is perhaps TRBD1 (5 bases). Germline CDR1 and CDR2: KGHSY and FQNENV. The V gene lost 2 bases and the J gene lost 2 bases, with 15 bases spanning the gap. The CDR3 totals 16 residues.

The chain uses TRBV5-1 and TRBJ1-2, with a possible D match to TRBD1 (5 bases). CDR3 length equals 14 residues. The V gene lost 2 bases and the J gene lost 3 bases, with 11 bases spanning the gap. Germline V gene lookup returns CDR1 SGHRS and CDR2 YFSETQ. The CDR3 protein is CASSLDSAHYGYTF. CDR3 coding DNA: TGCGCCAGCAGCTTAGACAGTGCCCACTATGGCTACACCTTC.

There are a few counts of this clone. V and J are TRBV25-1 and TRBJ1-1; tentatively, D is TRBD1 (5 bases). V was clipped by 4 bases and J by 4 bases, with 16 bases between them. The CDR3 extends over 15 amino acids. Germline V CDR1 and CDR2: MGHDK, SYGVNS. The CDR3 sequence is CASSVLTGLSTEAFF. CDR3 DNA: TGTGCCAGCAGTGTTCTCACGGGACTTAGCACTGAAGCTTTCTTT.

By share, this clone ranks as medium-sized. Other nucleotide sequences in the sample specify the same CDR3. The genes are TRBV6-1 and TRBJ1-4; 8 positions agree with TRBD1. In germline, CDR1 is MNHNS, CDR2 SASEGT. The trim removed 6 bases at V and 6 bases at J, leaving 6 bases unmatched. The CDR3 loop spans 14 amino acids. The CDR3 loop reads CASRQGGGDEKLFF. In DNA form, the CDR3 reads TGTGCCAGCAGACAGGGGGGCGGCGATGAAAAACTGTTTTTT.

In nucleotides, the CDR3 is TGTGCCAGCAGCCAAGATGCCCAGGGCTACGGCTACACCTTC. Protein: CASSQDAQGYGYTF. This chain connects TRBV3-1 to TRBJ1-2, with D perhaps TRBD1 (5 bases). In germline, CDR1 is LGHDT, CDR2 YNNKEL (reference sequence). Trimming took off 0 bases at V and 8 bases at J, with 13 bases between the two ends. The CDR3 length is 14 residues.

This rearrangement joins TRBV7-1 to TRBJ2-1; 10 bases match TRBD2. TRBV7-1 is placed among ORFs of uncertain function. This CDR3 has 19 residues. V shed 5 bases, J shed 6 bases, and the junction held 19 bases outside the gene matches. CDR3 sequence reads: CASSPGGLGLAGVTNEQFF. CDR3 DNA sequence: TGTGCCAGCAGCCCAGGCGGACTGGGGCTAGCGGGAGTTACCAATGAGCAGTTCTTC.